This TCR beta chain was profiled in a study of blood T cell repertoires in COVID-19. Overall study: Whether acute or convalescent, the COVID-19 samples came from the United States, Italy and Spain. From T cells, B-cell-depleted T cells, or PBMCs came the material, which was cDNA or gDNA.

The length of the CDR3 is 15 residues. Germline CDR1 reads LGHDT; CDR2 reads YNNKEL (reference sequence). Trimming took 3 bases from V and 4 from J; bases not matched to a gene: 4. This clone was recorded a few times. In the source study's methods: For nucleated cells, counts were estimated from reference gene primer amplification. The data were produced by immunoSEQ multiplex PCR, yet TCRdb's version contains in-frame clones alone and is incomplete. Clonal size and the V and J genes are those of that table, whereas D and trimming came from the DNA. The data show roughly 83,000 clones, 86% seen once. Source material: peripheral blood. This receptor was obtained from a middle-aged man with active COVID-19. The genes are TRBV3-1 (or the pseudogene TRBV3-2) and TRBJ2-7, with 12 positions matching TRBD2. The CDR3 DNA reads TGTGCCAGCAGCCAGGGACTAGCGGGCTCTTACGAGCAGTACTTC. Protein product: CASSQGLAGSYEQYF.